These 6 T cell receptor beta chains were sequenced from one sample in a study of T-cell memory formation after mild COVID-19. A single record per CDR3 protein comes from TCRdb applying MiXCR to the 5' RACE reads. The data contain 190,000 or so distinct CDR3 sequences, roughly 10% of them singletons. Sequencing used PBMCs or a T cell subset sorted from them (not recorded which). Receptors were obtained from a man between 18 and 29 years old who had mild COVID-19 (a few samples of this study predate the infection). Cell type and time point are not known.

In DNA form, the CDR3 reads TGCGCCAGCAGCCAGGGGGCTAGCACATTCACAGATACGCAGTATTTT. Protein: CASSQGASTFTDTQYF. The J gene is TRBJ2-3, the V gene TRBV5-1; 8 positions agree with TRBD1. The germline CDR1 and CDR2 sequences are SGHRS and YFSETQ. The V gene end was trimmed by 4 bases and the J gene end by 2 bases; junction bases not matched to a gene: 9. The CDR3 extends over 16 amino acids.

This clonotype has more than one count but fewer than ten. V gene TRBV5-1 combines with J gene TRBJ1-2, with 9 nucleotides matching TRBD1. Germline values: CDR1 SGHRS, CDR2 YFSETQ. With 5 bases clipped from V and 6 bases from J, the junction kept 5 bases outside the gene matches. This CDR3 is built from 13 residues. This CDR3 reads CASRSQGADGYTF. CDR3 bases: TGCGCCAGCAGGTCACAGGGGGCTGATGGCTACACCTTC. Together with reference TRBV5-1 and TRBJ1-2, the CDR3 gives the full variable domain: KAGVTQTPRYLIKTRGQQVTLSCSPISGHRSVSWYQQTPGQGLQFLFEYFSETQRNKGNFPGRFSGRQFSNSRSEMNVSTLELGDSALYLCASRSQGADGYTFGSGTRLTVV.

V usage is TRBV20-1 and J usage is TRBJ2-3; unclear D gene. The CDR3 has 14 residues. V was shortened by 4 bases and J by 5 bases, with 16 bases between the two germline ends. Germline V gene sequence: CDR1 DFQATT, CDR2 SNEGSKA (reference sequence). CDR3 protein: CSAIVGITQDTQYF. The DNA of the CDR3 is TGCAGTGCTATCGTAGGGATAACGCAAGATACGCAGTATTTT.

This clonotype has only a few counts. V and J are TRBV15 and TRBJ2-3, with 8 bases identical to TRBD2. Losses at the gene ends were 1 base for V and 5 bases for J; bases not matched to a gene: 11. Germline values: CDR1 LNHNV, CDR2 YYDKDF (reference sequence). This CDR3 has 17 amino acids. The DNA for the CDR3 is TGTGCCACCAGCAGAGGCGGTCGGGGACTAGAGAAAGATACGCAGTATTTT. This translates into CATSRGGRGLEKDTQYF.

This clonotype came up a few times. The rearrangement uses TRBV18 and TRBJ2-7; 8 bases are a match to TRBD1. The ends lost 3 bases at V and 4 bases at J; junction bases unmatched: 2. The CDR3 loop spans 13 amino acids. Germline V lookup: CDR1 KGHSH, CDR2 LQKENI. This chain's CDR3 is CASSPTGEYEQYV. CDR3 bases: TGTGCCAGCTCACCGACAGGGGAATACGAGCAGTACGTC.

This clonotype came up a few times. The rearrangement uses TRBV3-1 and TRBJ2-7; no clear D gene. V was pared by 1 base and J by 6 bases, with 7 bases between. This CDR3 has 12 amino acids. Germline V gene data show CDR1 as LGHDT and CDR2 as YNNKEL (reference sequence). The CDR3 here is CASSQGPSEQYV. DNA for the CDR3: TGTGCCAGCAGCCAAGGACCGAGCGAGCAGTACGTC.